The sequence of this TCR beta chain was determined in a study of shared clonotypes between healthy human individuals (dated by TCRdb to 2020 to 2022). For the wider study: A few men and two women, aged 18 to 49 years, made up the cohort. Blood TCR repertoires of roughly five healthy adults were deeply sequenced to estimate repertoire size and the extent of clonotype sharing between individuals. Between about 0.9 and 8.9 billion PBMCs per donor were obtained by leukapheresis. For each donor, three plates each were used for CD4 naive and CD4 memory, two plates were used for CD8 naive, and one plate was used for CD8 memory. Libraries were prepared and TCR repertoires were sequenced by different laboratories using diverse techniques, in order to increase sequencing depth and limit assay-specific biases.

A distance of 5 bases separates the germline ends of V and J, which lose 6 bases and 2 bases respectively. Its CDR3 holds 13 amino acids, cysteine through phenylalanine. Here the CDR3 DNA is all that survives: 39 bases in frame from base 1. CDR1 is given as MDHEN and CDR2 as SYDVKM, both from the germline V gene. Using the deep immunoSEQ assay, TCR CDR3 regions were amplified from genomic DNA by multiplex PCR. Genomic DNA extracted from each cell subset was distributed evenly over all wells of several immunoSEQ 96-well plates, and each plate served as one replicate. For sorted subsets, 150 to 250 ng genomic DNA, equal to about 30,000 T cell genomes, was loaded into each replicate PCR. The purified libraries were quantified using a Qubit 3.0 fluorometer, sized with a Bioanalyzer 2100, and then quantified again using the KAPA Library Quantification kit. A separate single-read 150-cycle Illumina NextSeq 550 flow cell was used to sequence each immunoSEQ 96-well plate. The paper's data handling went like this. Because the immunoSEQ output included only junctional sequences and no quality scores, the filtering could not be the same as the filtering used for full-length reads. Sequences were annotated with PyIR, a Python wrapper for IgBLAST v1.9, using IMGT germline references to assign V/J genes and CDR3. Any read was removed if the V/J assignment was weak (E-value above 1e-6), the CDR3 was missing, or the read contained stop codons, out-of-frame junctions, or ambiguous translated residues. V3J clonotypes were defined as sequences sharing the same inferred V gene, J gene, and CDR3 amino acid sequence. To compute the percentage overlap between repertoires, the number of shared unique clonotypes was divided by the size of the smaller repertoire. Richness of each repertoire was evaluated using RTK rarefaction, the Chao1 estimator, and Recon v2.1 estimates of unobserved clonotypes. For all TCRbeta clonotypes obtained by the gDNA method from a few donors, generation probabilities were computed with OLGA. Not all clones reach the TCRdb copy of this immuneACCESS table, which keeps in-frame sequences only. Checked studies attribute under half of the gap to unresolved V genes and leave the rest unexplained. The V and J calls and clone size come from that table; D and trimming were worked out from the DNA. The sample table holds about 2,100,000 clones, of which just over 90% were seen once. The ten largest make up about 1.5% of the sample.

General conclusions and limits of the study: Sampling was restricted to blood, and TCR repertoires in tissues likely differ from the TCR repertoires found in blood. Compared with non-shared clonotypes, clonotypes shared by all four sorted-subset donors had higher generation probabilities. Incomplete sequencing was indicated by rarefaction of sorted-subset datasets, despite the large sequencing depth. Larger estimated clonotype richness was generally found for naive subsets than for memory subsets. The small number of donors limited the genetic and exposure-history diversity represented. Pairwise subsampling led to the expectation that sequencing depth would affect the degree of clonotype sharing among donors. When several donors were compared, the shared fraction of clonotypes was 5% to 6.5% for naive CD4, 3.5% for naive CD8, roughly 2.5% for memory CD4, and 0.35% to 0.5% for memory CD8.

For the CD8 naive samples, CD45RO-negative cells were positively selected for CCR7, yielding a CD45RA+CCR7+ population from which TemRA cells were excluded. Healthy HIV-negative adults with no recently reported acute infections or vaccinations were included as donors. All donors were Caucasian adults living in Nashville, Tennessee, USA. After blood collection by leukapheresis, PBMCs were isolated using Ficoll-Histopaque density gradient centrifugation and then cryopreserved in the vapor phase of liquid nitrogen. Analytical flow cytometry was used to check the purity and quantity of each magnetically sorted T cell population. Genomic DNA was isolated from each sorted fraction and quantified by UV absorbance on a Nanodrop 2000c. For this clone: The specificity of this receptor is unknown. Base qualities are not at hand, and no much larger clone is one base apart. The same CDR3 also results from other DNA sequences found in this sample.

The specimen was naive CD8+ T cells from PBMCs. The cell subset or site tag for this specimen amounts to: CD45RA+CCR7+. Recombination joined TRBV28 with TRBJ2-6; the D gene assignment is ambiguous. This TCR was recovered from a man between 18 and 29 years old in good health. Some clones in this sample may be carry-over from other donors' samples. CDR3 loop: CASSPPGANVLTF. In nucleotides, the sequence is TGTGCCAGCAGCCCCCCTGGGGCCAACGTCCTGACTTTC.